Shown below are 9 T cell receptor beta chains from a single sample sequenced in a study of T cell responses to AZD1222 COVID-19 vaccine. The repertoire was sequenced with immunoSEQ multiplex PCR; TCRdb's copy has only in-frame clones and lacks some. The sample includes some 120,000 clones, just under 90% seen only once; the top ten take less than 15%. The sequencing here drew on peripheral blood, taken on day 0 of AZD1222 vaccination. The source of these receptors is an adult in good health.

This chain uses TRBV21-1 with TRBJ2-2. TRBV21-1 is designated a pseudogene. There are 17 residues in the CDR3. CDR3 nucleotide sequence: TGTGCCAGCAGCAAAGCCCGGACGGGTCAGAACACCGGGGAGCTGTTTTTT. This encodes CASSKARTGQNTGELFF.

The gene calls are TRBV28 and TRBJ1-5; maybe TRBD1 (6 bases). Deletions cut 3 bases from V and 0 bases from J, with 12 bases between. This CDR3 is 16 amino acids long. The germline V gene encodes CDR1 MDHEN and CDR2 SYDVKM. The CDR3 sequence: CASSLTRGNSNQPQHF. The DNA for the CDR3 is TGTGCCAGCAGTTTGACCAGGGGAAATAGCAATCAGCCCCAGCATTTT.

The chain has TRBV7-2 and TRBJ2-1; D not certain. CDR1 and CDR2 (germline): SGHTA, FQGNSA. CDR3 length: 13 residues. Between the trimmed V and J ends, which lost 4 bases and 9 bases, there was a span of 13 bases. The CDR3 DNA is TGTGCCAGCAGCTCGAGGACGGGTCTTGAGCAGTTCTTC. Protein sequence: CASSSRTGLEQFF.

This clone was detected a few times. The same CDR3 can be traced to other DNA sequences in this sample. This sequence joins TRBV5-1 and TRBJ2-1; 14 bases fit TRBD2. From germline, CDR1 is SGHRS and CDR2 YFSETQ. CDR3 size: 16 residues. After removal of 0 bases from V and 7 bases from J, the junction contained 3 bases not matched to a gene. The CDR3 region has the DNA TGCGCCAGCAGCTTGGGGGGACTAGCGGGAGATAATGAGCAGTTCTTC. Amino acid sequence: CASSLGGLAGDNEQFF.

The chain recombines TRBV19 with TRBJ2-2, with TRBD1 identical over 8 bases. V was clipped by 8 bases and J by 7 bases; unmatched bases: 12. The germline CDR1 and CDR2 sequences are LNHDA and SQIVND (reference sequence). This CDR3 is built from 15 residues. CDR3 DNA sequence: TGTGCCAGTGAAAGGGGACAGGTCATCGGCGGGGAGCTGTTTTTT. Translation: CASERGQVIGGELFF.

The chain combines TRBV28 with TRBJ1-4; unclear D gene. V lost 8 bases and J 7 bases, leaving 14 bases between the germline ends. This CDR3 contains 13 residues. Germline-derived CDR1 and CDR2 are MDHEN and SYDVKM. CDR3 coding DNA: TGTGCCAGCTGGGGAGCGGTGTCTGAAAAACTGTTTTTT. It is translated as CASWGAVSEKLFF.

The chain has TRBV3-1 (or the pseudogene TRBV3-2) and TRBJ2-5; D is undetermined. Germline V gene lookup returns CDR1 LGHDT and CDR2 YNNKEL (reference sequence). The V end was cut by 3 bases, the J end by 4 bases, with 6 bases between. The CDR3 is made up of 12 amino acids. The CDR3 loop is CASSHMVETQYF. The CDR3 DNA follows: TGTGCCAGCAGCCATATGGTAGAGACCCAGTACTTC.

The DNA of the CDR3 is TGTGCCAGCAGCTTGTTAGCGACAGGCTCACCCCTCCACTTT. Amino acid sequence: CASSLLATGSPLHF. This chain uses TRBV5-6 with TRBJ1-6, with D perhaps matching TRBD1 (6 bases). From germline, CDR1 is SGHDT and CDR2 YYEEEE. The CDR3 runs to 14 residues. Trimming stripped 1 base from V and 10 bases from J, with 12 bases between.

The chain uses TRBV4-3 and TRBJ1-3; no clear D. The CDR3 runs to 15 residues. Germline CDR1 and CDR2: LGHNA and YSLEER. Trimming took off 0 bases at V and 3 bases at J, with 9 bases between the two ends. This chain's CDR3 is CASSQDWNYGNTIYF. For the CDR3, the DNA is TGCGCCAGCAGCCAAGATTGGAACTATGGAAACACCATATATTTT.